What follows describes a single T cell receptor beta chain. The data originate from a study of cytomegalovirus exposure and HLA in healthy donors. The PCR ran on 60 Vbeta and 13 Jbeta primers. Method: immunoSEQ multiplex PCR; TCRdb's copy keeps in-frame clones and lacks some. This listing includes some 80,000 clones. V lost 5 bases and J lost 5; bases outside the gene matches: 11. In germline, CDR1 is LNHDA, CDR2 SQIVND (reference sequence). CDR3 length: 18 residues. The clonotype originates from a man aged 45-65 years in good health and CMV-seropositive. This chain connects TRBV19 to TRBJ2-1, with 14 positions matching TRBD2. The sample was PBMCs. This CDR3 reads CASSLIPPGLAGDNEQFF. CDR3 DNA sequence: TGTGCCAGTAGTCTGATACCTCCGGGACTAGCGGGAGACAATGAGCAGTTCTTC.